This T cell receptor beta chain was obtained from a study of OX40 agonist ivuxolimab in advanced cancers. As for the study in general: Patients with prior anti-PD-1, anti-PD-L1 or anti-CTLA-4 therapy were eligible; 35% to 50% had some.

From germline, CDR1 is SGDLS and CDR2 YYNGEE. The CDR3 has 16 amino acids. Germline trimming cut 0 bases from V and 4 bases from J; bases unmatched to any gene: 2. Assay used: immunoSEQ multiplex PCR; TCRdb lists only in-frame clones, some missing. Of about 37,000 clones in the sample, 85% were seen once. The sequenced sample was CD4+ or CD8+ T cells sorted from blood, obtained in a trial of the OX40 agonist ivuxolimab. This clonotype was sampled from an adult with an advanced solid tumor such as melanoma, head and neck, liver or kidney cancer. The rearrangement links TRBV9 to TRBJ2-1, with 12 nucleotides matching TRBD2. This chain's CDR3 is CASSVDLAGGYNEQFF. CDR3 nucleotides: TGTGCCAGCAGCGTAGATCTAGCGGGGGGGTACAATGAGCAGTTCTTC.